This entry concerns a single T cell receptor beta chain. Its antigen is still unknown. This entry is derived from a study of cytomegalovirus exposure and HLA in healthy donors. Study-level background: The 130 or so validation repertoires used the same platform as the approximately 700 first-cohort repertoires (as reported by a later analysis).

The CDR3 is 17 residues long. The V gene's germline CDR1 is SGHDT and CDR2 YYEEEE. V was pared by 2 bases and J by 7 bases, with 22 bases between. Clones were read by immunoSEQ multiplex PCR, and TCRdb kept only the in-frame ones, dropping some. The sample consists of around 60,000 clones, over 85% of them appearing once. General study points: High specificity and sensitivity for cytomegalovirus status were reported for the classifier. The listing of roughly 160 TCR beta chains classed them as cytomegalovirus-associated. Most TCR sequences were uncommon, yet certain public TCRs appeared in many donors.

The TCR was taken from a woman aged 18-29 years in good health and CMV-seropositive. Sequencing was done on a sample of PBMCs. V and J are TRBV5-6 and TRBJ2-1, with a possible D match to TRBD2 (6 bases). This CDR3 is CASSLFLGGEISNEQFF. As DNA, the CDR3 is TGTGCCAGCAGCTTATTTCTCGGGGGTGAAATTAGTAATGAGCAGTTCTTC.